This T cell receptor (beta chain) is drawn from a study of spatial heterogeneity in lung cancer. Overall study context: Detection consistently yielded more beta chains than alpha chains. Within raw reads, each unique TCR and UMI combination appeared on average more than ten times.

The time point denotes: sample taken at primary tumor resection. In each case, whole RNA from tumor, nontumor lung or frozen PBMC was sequenced unsorted. The donors were 70 or so patients with non-small cell lung cancer that was early-stage and untreated. TCR cDNA molecules were tagged individually, and each one carried a unique molecular identifier. From the 5' RACE reads, TCRdb called clonotypes with MiXCR, one entry per CDR3 protein. The sample has about 50,000 distinct CDR3 sequences, roughly 7.2% seen once. The specimen comprised PBMCs, sampled at surgery. The receptor was derived from a female donor with early-stage non-small cell lung cancer.

CDR3 residues: CASSGGPVYNEQFF. CDR3 coding DNA: TGTGCCAGCAGCGGGGGACCGGTCTACAATGAGCAGTTCTTC. The chain recombines TRBV7-2 with TRBJ2-1; D possibly matches TRBD1 or TRBD2 (5 bases each). There are 14 residues in the CDR3. The germline CDR1 and CDR2 sequences are SGHTA and FQGNSA. The V end was cut by 5 bases, the J end by 3 bases, with 11 bases between.